Shown below are 3 T cell receptor beta chains from a single sample sequenced in a study of T cell responses to AZD1222 COVID-19 vaccine. Clones were read by immunoSEQ multiplex PCR, and TCRdb kept only the in-frame ones, dropping some. The sample holds 180,000 or so clones; around nine tenths are singletons and the top ten take around 1.9%. Sequenced material: peripheral blood, taken 28 days after the second AZD1222 dose. The receptors shown here come from an adult who received the AZD1222 COVID-19 vaccine.

The CDR3 sequence: CASSAGDSPLHF. The CDR3 DNA sequence: TGTGCCAGCAGCGCTGGGGATTCACCCCTCCACTTT. The chain carries TRBV21-1 and TRBJ1-6. TRBV21-1 is classified as a pseudogene. CDR3 size: 12 residues.

The rearrangement joins TRBV6-5 to TRBJ1-5, with D uncertain. Trimming took off 4 bases at V and 0 bases at J, with 7 bases between the two ends. The CDR3 has 14 amino acids. Germline V gene sequence: CDR1 MNHEY, CDR2 SVGAGI. The CDR3 here is CASSSPNSNQPQHF. The CDR3 DNA sequence: TGTGCCAGCAGTTCCCCCAATAGCAATCAGCCCCAGCATTTT.

This clone is a singleton in its sample. The V and J genes are TRBV3-1 (or the pseudogene TRBV3-2) and TRBJ1-5; D is unresolved. The CDR3 length is 16 residues. The germline CDR1 and CDR2 sequences are LGHDT and YNNKEL (reference sequence). V was clipped by 0 bases and J by 6 bases, with 15 bases between them. CDR3 protein: CASSQDSGSYGQPQHF. In nucleotides, the CDR3 is TGTGCCAGCAGCCAAGATAGCGGCAGTTACGGTCAGCCCCAGCATTTT.